Here is one T cell receptor (beta chain) with its context. Its cognate antigen has yet to be identified. Qualities for individual bases were not recorded, and no much larger clone is one base off. Libraries were made using the immunoSEQ multiplex PCR assay. The multiplex PCR relied on a mix of 60 forward primers for TCR Vbeta segments and 13 reverse primers for TCR Jbeta segments. A multiplex PCR assay on genomic DNA amplified the CDR3 region of rearranged TCR beta genes. Amplified TCR beta libraries were sequenced as 87-base-pair reads on the Illumina HiSeq System. Under the source paper's analysis protocol: A later analysis counted about 80 million unique TCR beta chains across the 700 or so repertoires, and 10 million to 12 million of these chains were shared by at least two donors. To remove PCR and sequencing errors, raw reads were error-corrected and collapsed into unique sequences using a nearest-neighbor algorithm that merged closely related sequences. Alignment of CDR3 sequences to IMGT reference sequences was used to assign V, D and J gene segments. For a sequence to be retained, at least a six-nucleotide match to both a V gene segment and a J gene segment was required. A rearrangement counted as productive if the CDR3 had no stop codons and remained in frame with V and J, and every other rearrangement counted as non-productive. Following IMGT convention, CDR3 was defined as the stretch from the second conserved V-encoded cysteine up to the conserved J-encoded phenylalanine. The earlier analysis of some 550 of the donors excluded any sequence lacking an unambiguous match to a single V gene segment. In an earlier analysis of approximately 590 of the donors, a V segment was called functional when productive rearrangements were above 56.7%, and segregating when the standard deviation between donors exceeded 5%. To diagnose cytomegalovirus status from the catalog of TCR beta chain sequences, a statistical classification framework was built. In a later analysis, V and J genes were assigned by comparing TCR nucleotide sequences against IMGT/GENE-DB human TR gene sequences. A later analysis assigned CDR3 sequences and most-parsimonious VDJ recombination scenarios with the TCRdist pipeline. In a later analysis, every TCR beta chain was defined by the combination of its CDR3 amino acid sequence and its V-gene family, and reads without a unique V-gene family were dropped. In a later analysis, 450 to 600 highly shared, low-generation-probability nucleotide sequences were removed to address suspected cross-contamination and a sequencing artifact. A later analysis calculated a clonal expansion index for each public chain from normalized within-repertoire ranks of inferred template counts. In a later analysis, generation probabilities were computed with a VDJ recombination model fitted to out-of-frame rearrangements, and the resulting probabilities were checked against IGoR. In a later analysis, TCR-TCR, TCR-HLA and TCR-CMV co-occurrence was scored with hypergeometric tests, and a repertoire-size bias correction was applied to TCR pairs. False discovery rates were estimated in a later analysis by permuting HLA or CMV assignments 20 times. A later analysis grouped co-occurring TCRs with DBSCAN, adding TCRdist sequence similarity when clustering within HLA-allele-positive subsets. Co-occurrence clustering excluded repertoires with fewer than 30,000 or more than 120,000 public chains, plus five with anomalous nucleotide sharing. In its TCRdb copy, this immuneACCESS table keeps in-frame sequences only and misses some clones. Where compared with another copy, unresolved V genes explain less than half of these, and the others have no known cause. V, J and clone size derive from that table, while D and trimming were established from the DNA sequence. Within this sample are fewer than 200,000 clones, with 71% of them counted one time only. The ten largest clones add up to about 1.6% of the sample.

The sample belongs to a study of cytomegalovirus exposure and HLA in healthy donors (dated by TCRdb to the late 2010s). Describing the broader study: An earlier analysis of some 600 of the donors reported about 300 Gb of sequence data and roughly 120 million unique TCR beta sequences obtained from 180 million or so T cells. Five DR-DQ haplotypes were treated as single units for association and clustering because of strong linkage in the cohort. In the later analysis, no new phenotypic data were used to find candidate immune exposures; instead, reliance was placed on TCR beta sequences and their occurrence across donors. The study was designed to test whether signatures of past pathogen exposure could be identified by cataloging public T cell receptors. In addition to the first cohort of approximately 670 subjects, a separate validation cohort of 120 different subjects was used. A later genetic analysis used genome-wide SNP genotypes for about 65% of the 666 donors, treating that subset as a discovery cohort. The study used immunosequencing to profile the T cell repertoires of more than 650 subjects and linked those repertoires to cytomegalovirus serostatus. To predict cytomegalovirus infection status, the study combined high-throughput TCR immunosequencing, statistical association of individual TCRs with disease status, and machine learning. Alongside the repertoire data, information on donor age, sex, ethnicity and CMV serostatus was compiled. Around 320 gigabases of sequencing data and approximately 85 million unique TCR sequences were included in an early release covering 550 to 800 HLA-typed donors. All discovery cohort repertoires had been generated on a single sequencing platform. Of the roughly 400 genotyped donors, around 81% fell in the genetic ancestry cluster associated with self-reported Caucasian donors. An earlier analysis of nearly 600 of the donors applied high-throughput TCR beta sequencing to assess whether each TCR beta V gene segment acted as functional or pseudogenic. Across about 370 genotyped donors of the cohort, an average of approximately 220,000 unique TCR beta nucleotide sequences per donor were sequenced, and about a sixth of those sequences were non-productive. Typing coverage differed by locus: A, B, C, DRB1 and DQB1 were typed in about 620-640 donors, DQA1 in about 550, DPA1 in roughly 590, and DPB1 in just under 490. Both class I and class II loci were covered by HLA typing, at four-digit resolution. A later analysis re-analyzed previously published TCR beta repertoires from roughly 600 donors and added high-resolution HLA genotyping to study TCR occurrence patterns.

Overall study results and their limits: Because HLA typing was missing for some donors at each locus, association tests included only the typed subset. In both the original and validation cohorts, the classifier was reported to diagnose cytomegalovirus status with high specificity and sensitivity. Strong co-occurrence of HLA alleles, especially DR and DQ, made assigning TCR associations to individual alleles difficult. In the study, roughly 160 TCR beta chains were listed as associated with cytomegalovirus. A cluster of highly shared sequence variants was judged likely to be a technical artifact of the sequencing pipeline. According to a later analysis, parvovirus B19, influenza, CMV and Epstein-Barr virus appeared linked to several top co-occurrence clusters. An association between a missense DCLRE1C variant and V-gene and J-gene trimming of TCR beta chains was found in a later genetic analysis and replicated in an independent cohort. In an earlier analysis of roughly 500 of the donors, most TCR beta V segments appeared in productive rearrangements about 87% or about 30% of the time, broadly matching IMGT annotations. In a later analysis, the rate of TCR association differed among HLA loci, with DRB1 alleles having the most associated TCRs and HLA-C alleles having the fewest. The cohort was sequenced for TCR beta chains only, and without alpha or paired-chain data the features that could be detected were limited. Some IMGT-functional V segments, including TRBV6-2 and TRBV6-3, could not be told apart with the 87-base-pair reads, so those segments were excluded. Compared with the 666-donor mean, donors in an Asian-associated ancestry cluster had fewer N-insertions in productive TCRs, according to a later genetic analysis. The earlier analysis of 587 of the donors excluded some 16 rarely observed V segments, including chromosome 9 orphons, because counts were too low. According to the authors, the approach could potentially be generalized to other disease states and immunological phenotypes. A further reported finding was that TCR beta sequences accurately predicted the HLA-A and HLA-B alleles for most subjects in the first cohort. A few of the identified cytomegalovirus-associated TCR beta chains were confirmed in vitro to be specific for cytomegalovirus antigens. At a false discovery rate of 0.05, a later analysis linked around 17,000 TCR beta sequences to specific HLA alleles. The only immune exposure information available for the cohort was CMV serostatus. In a later analysis, HLA-associated TCR beta chains were found to be more clonally expanded and to have lower generation probabilities than equally common non-associated chains. Most CMV-associated TCR beta chains appeared to be HLA-restricted in a later analysis, and the HLA associations seemed to be driven largely by CMV exposure. Correlated functional status among segregating V segments might reflect linkage disequilibrium, but an unknown experimental factor could not be ruled out. Most TCR sequences were seen in very few donors, while some public TCRs were found in many individuals. Presence/absence analyses assumed roughly uniform sequencing depth across donors, an assumption that may not hold.

In the germline V gene, CDR1 corresponds to SNHLY and CDR2 to FYNNEI. From V the trimming removes 7 bases and from J it removes 3 bases, while the gene matches leave 10 bases of the junction unaccounted for. From the cysteine through the phenylalanine, the CDR3 covers 17 amino acids. Of all the DNA, just the CDR3 is kept, 51 bases in frame from base 1. The cohort comprised some 730 healthy bone marrow donors. At the time of sampling, all cohort members were nominally healthy, though unrecorded immune exposures were likely present. The donor was CMV seronegative and was included in the group of a few hundred seronegative cohort members. Each donor provided a peripheral blood sample, and peripheral blood mononuclear cells were used for TCR beta sequencing. Genomic DNA was extracted from the blood cell samples with the Qiagen DNeasy Blood Extraction Kit.

The material sequenced was PBMCs. Recombination connected TRBV2 to TRBJ1-3; 12 middle bases align to TRBD1. This sequence was found in a girl between 10 and 17 years old in good health and CMV-seronegative. The DNA sequence is TGTGCCAGCAAAGGGGGGGGACAGGGGGCTTTTGGAAACACCATATATTTT. Protein translation: CASKGGGQGAFGNTIYF.